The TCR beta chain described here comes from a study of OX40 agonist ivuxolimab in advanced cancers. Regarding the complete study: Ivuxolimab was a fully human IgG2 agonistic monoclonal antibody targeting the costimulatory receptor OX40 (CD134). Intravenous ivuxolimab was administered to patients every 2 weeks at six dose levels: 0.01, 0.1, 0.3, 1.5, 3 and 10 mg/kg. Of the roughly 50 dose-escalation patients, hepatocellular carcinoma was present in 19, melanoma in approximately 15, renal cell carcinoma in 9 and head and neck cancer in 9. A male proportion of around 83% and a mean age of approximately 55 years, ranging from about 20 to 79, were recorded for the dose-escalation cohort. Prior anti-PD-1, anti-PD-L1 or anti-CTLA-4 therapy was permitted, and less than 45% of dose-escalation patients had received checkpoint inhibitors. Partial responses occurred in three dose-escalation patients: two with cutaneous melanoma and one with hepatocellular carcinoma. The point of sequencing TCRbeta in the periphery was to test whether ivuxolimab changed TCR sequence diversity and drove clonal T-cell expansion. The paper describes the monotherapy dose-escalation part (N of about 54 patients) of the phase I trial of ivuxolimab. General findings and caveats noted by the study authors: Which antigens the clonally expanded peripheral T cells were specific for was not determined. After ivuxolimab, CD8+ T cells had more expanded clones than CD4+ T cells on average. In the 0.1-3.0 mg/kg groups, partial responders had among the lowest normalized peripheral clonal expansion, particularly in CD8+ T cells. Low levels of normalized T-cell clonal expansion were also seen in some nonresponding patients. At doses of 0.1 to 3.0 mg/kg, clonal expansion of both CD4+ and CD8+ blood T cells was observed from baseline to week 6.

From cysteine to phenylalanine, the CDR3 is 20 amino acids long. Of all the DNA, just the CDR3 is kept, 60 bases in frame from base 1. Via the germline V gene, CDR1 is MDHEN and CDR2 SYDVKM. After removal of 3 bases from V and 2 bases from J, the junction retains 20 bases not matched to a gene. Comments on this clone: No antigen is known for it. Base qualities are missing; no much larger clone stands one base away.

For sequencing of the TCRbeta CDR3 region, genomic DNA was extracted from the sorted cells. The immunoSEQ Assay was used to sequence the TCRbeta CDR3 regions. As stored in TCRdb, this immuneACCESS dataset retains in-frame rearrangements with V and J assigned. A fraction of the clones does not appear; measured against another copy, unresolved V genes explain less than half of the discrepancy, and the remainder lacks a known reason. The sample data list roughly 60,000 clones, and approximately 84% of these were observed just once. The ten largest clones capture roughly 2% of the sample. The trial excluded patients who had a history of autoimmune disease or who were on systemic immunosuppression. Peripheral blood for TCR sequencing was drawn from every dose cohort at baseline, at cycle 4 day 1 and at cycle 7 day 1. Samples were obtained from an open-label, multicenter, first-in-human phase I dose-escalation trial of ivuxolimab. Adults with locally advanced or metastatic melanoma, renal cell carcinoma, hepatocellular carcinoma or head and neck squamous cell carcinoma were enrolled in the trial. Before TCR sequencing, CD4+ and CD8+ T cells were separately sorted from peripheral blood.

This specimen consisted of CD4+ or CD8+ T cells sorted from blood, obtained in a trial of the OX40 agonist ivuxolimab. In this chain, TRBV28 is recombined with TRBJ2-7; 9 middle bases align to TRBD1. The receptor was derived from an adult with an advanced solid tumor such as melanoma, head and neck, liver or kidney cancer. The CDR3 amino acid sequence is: CASSFAIRDRAHPGAYEQYF. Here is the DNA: TGTGCCAGCAGTTTTGCGATCCGGGACAGGGCTCATCCTGGGGCCTACGAGCAGTACTTC.